This T cell receptor beta chain is from a study of cytomegalovirus exposure and HLA in healthy donors (dated by TCRdb to 2016 to 2017). In the study overall: The roughly 700 repertoires of the first cohort and the 95 to 150 validation repertoires were produced on the same platform, according to a later analysis. The study was designed to test whether signatures of past pathogen exposure could be identified by cataloging public T cell receptors. A separate validation cohort of about 110 different subjects was used in addition to the roughly 700-subject first cohort. High-throughput TCR immunosequencing, statistical association of individual TCRs with disease status, and machine learning were combined to predict cytomegalovirus infection status.

Library creation used the immunoSEQ multiplex PCR assay. Regarding the original processing steps: A statistical classification framework was developed to diagnose cytomegalovirus status using the catalog of TCR beta chain sequences. This immuneACCESS table, as held by TCRdb, lists in-frame sequences with V and J called but not all clones. Of the missing ones, under half trace to an unresolved V gene in checked studies; the others have no known cause. V and J calls and clone size come straight from that table; D and trimming were deduced from the DNA. The sample profile shows about 280,000 clones; roughly 90% of them were found once. Of the sample, roughly 0.93% falls within the top ten clones. Overall results and qualifications from the work: Across donors, most TCR sequences were observed very rarely, whereas some public TCRs were present in many individuals. Of the cluster scores, 85% to 95% were above 0 in a later analysis, which found that TCRs clustered in the first cohort also tended to co-occur in the 120 validation repertoires. The classifier was reported to diagnose cytomegalovirus status with high specificity and sensitivity in both the original cohort and the validation cohort. It was suggested by the authors that the approach could potentially be generalized to other disease states and immunological phenotypes. All 110 or so repertoires were used to score co-occurrence in the validation cohort in a later analysis, because that analysis had no HLA typing for the cohort. The study listed 150 to 200 TCR beta chains as associated with cytomegalovirus. In vitro tests confirmed that a few of the cytomegalovirus-associated TCR beta chains recognize cytomegalovirus antigens.

This clone was recorded only once. Its antigen target is currently unknown. Within one base of it there is no much larger clone, and no base qualities were kept. The donors were included in the validation cohort of over a hundred subjects, a group kept apart from the roughly 680-subject first cohort. Sequenced material: PBMCs. This clonotype was obtained from a woman aged 18-29 years in good health and CMV-seronegative.

The CDR3 has the sequence CASSQDRVVTQYF. The nucleotide sequence is TGTGCCAGCAGCCAAGATCGCGTAGTTACGCAGTATTTT. The V gene is TRBV14 and the J gene is TRBJ2-3, with the D gene not confidently named. The CDR3 goes from the cysteine to the phenylalanine over 13 residues. The CDR3 DNA has 39 bases and is translated from base 1. V is clipped by 0 bases and J by 8 bases, and the sequence between their germline boundaries is 9 bases long. According to the germline V gene, CDR1 reads SGHDN and CDR2 reads FVKESK.